A selection of T cell receptor beta chains follows, all from one sample in a study of post-analysis software for immune sequencing data. MiXCR, run by TCRdb on the PCR reads, gives a single entry per CDR3 protein. Of roughly 400,000 distinct CDR3 sequences listed, about 39% are singletons. The specimen sequenced was blood. Source of these receptors: a girl aged 2-15 years with multiple sclerosis. Both conserved end residues are part of each CDR3. The D gene is left open where the match is weak. The size field is filled for only some rows; it gives once, few, many or a size class.

V	J	size	D	DNA	CDR3
TRBV12-3/TRBV12-4	TRBJ2-3	NA	TRBD1	TGTGCCAGCAGTTTGCAGGGGGCAAGGACAGATACGCAGTATTTT	CASSLQGARTDTQYF
TRBV7-2	TRBJ1-2	NA	NA	TGTGCCAGCAAAAGACAGCCACTCGAAGGTGGCTACACCTTC	CASKRQPLEGGYTF
TRBV3-1	TRBJ2-5	few	NA	TGTGCCAGCAGCCAAGATGACCGGGGGACCCAGTACTTC	CASSQDDRGTQYF
TRBV12-3/TRBV12-4	TRBJ2-7	NA	TRBD2	TGTGCAAGCAGTGACAAACTAGCGGGAGAAAACGAGCAGTACTTC	CASSDKLAGENEQYF
TRBV6-2/TRBV6-3	TRBJ2-3	NA	NA	TGTGCCAGCAGCACTTATGGATTACCAATTGGGGATACGCAGTATTTT	CASSTYGLPIGDTQYF
TRBV7-2	TRBJ1-5	once	NA	TGTGCCAGCAGCTTAGAAGGGGGACCGGGCAATCAGCCCCAGCATTTT	CASSLEGGPGNQPQHF
TRBV20-1	TRBJ2-1	NA	TRBD2	TGCAGTGCTAGTCGGGTGCGGGAGGGATTCAATGAGCAGTTCTTC	CSASRVREGFNEQFF
TRBV28	TRBJ1-2	few	NA	TGTGCCAGCAGTTTTTTGAGGGATTTCGGCTACACCTTC	CASSFLRDFGYTF
TRBV7-3	TRBJ1-6	NA	NA	TGTGCCAGCAGCGTCCTGCGGGACTCACCCCTCCACTTT	CASSVLRDSPLHF
TRBV7-2	TRBJ2-5	few	NA	TGTGCCAGCAGCTTAGTCAGGGAAGCACAAGAGACCCAGTACTTC	CASSLVREAQETQYF
TRBV5-8	TRBJ2-3	few	NA	TGTGCCAGCAGCCCTTGGGAGCTTTTCACAGATACGCAGTATTTT	CASSPWELFTDTQYF